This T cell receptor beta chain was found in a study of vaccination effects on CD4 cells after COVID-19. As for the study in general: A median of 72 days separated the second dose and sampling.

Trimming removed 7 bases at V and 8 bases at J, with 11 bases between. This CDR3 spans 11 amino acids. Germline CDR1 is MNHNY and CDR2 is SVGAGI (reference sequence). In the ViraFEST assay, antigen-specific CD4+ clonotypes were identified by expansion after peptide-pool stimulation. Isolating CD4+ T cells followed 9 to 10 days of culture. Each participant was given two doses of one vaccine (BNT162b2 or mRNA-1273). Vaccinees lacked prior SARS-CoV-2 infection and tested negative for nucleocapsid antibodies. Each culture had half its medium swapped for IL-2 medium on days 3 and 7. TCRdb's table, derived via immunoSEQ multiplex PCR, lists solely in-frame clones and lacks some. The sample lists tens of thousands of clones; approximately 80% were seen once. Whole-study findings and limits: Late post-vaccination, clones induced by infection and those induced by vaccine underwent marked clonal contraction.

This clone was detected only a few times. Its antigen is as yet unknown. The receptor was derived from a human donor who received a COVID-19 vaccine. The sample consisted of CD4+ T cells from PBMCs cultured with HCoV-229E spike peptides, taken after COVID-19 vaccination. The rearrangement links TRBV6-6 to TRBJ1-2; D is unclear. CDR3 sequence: CASIMGGGYTF. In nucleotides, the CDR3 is TGTGCCAGCATTATGGGTGGCGGCTACACCTTC.